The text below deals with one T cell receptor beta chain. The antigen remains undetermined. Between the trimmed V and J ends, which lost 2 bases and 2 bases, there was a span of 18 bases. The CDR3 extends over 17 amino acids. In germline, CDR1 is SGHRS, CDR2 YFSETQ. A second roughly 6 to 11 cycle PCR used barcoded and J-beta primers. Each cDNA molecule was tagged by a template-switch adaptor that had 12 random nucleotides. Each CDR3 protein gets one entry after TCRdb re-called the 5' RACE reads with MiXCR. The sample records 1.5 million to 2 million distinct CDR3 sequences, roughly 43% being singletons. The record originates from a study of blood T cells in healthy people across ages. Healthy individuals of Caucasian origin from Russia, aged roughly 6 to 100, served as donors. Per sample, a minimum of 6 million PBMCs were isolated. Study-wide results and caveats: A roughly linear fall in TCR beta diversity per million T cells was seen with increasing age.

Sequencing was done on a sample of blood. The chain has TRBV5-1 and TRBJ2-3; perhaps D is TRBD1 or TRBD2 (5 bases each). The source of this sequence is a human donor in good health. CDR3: CASSFSGTPIPTDTQYF. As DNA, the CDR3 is TGCGCCAGCAGCTTTTCCGGGACCCCGATCCCCACAGATACGCAGTATTTT.